This T cell receptor (beta chain) was sequenced during a study of graft-versus-host responses after intestinal transplantation. Study details: Recipients uniformly received anti-thymocyte globulin induction, followed by tacrolimus and steroids for approximately 3 years.

The protocol was immunoSEQ multiplex PCR, while the TCRdb copy is restricted to in-frame clones and leaves out a portion. The sample carries fewer than 45,000 clones, 91% recorded once. The length of the CDR3 is 13 residues. The V and J ends lost 0 bases and 3 bases respectively, with 6 bases between them. Germline values: CDR1 SEHNR, CDR2 FQNEAQ (reference sequence). The sample was PBMCs, taken 524 days after transplant. V gene TRBV7-9 combines with J gene TRBJ2-7, with no clear D. This receptor was taken from a human patient who received an intestinal transplant, so some T cells may come from the graft donor. The chain's CDR3 is CASSLAPGYEQYF. The CDR3 region has the DNA TGTGCCAGCAGCTTAGCGCCTGGCTACGAGCAGTACTTC.